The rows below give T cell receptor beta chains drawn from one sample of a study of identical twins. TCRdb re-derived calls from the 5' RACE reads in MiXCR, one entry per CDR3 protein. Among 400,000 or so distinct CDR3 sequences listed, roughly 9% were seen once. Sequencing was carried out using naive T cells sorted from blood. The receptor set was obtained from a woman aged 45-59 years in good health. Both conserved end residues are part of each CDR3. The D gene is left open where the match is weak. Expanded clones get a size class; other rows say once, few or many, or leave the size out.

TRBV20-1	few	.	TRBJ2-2	CSARDLRNRATGELFF	TGCAGTGCTAGAGATCTGAGGAACCGTGCCACCGGGGAGCTGTTTTTT
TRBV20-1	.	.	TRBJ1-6	CSARDHEVLGSPLHF	TGCAGTGCTAGAGATCACGAGGTTCTAGGTTCACCCCTCCACTTT
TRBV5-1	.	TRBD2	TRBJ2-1	CASSSSGNGYNEQFF	TGCGCCAGCAGCTCTAGCGGGAATGGATACAATGAGCAGTTCTTC
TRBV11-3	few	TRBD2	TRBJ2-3	CASSPPGTSGRAGTDTQYF	TGTGCCAGCAGCCCACCCGGGACTAGCGGGAGGGCGGGCACAGATACGCAGTATTTT
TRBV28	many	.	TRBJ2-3	CASSYGGLSTDTQYF	TGTGCCAGCAGTTACGGGGGTTTAAGCACAGATACGCAGTATTTT
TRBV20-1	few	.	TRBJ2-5	CSARVAGSFETQYF	TGCAGTGCTAGAGTCGCAGGGTCCTTTGAGACCCAGTACTTC
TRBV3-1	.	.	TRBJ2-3	CASSQAGYVSDTQYF	TGTGCCAGCAGCCAAGCAGGATACGTTTCGGATACGCAGTATTTT
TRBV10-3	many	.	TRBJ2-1	CAISEGRPGDEQFF	TGTGCCATCAGTGAGGGAAGACCGGGCGATGAGCAGTTCTTC
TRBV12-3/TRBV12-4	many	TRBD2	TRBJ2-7	CASSFSSGSNEQYF	TGTGCCAGCAGTTTTTCTAGCGGGAGTAACGAGCAGTACTTC
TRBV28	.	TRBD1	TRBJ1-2	CASSLSDRGNGYTF	TGTGCCAGCAGTTTATCCGACAGGGGAAATGGCTACACCTTC
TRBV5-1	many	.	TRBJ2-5	CASSLDGKAETQYF	TGCGCCAGCAGCTTGGATGGGAAGGCAGAGACCCAGTACTTC
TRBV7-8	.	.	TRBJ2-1	CASKSTHHPRLENEQFF	TGTGCCAGCAAGTCCACTCACCATCCCCGACTAGAGAATGAGCAGTTCTTC
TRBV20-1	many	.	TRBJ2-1	CSARAGRGHYNEQFF	TGCAGTGCTAGAGCGGGGCGGGGACACTACAATGAGCAGTTCTTC
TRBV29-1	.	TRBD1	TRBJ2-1	CSVEEQGMGNEQFF	TGCAGCGTTGAAGAACAGGGGATGGGCAATGAGCAGTTCTTC
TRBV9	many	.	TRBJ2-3	CASSAGDLSTDTQYF	TGTGCCAGCAGCGCGGGGGACCTAAGCACAGATACGCAGTATTTT
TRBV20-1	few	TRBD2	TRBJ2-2	CSARDPLAGNTGELFF	TGCAGTGCTAGAGATCCCCTAGCGGGGAACACCGGGGAGCTGTTTTTT
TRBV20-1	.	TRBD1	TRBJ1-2	CSARATGRNNYGYTF	TGCAGTGCTAGGGCGACAGGGCGAAATAACTATGGCTACACCTTC
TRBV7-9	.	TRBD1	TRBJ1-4	CASSPVDRGPVGEKLFF	TGTGCCAGCAGCCCAGTCGACAGGGGGCCGGTCGGGGAAAAACTGTTTTTT
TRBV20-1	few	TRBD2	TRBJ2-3	CSLSGLAGDTQYF	TGCAGTCTCTCGGGACTAGCGGGAGATACGCAGTATTTT
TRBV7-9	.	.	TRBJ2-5	CASSLSFAETQYF	TGTGCCAGCAGCTTATCTTTCGCCGAGACCCAGTACTTC
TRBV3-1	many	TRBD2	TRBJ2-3	CASSQASGISTDTQYF	TGTGCCAGCAGCCAAGCTAGCGGGATCAGCACAGATACGCAGTATTTT
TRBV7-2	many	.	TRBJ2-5	CASSLGSSTSQYF	TGTGCCAGCAGCTTAGGGTCTAGCACATCCCAGTACTTC
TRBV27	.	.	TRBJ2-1	CASSLRGGQAVEQFF	TGTGCCAGCAGTTTACGGGGTGGGCAGGCAGTCGAGCAGTTCTTC
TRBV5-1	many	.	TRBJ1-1	CASSLNGRTEAFF	TGCGCCAGCAGCTTGAATGGCCGAACTGAAGCTTTCTTT
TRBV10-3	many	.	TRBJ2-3	CAISELSGSTDTQYF	TGTGCCATCAGTGAGTTATCGGGAAGCACAGATACGCAGTATTTT
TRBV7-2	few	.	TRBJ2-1	CASSLRVEQFF	TGTGCCAGCAGTTTACGGGTAGAGCAGTTCTTC
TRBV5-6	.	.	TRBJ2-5	CASSLGPGKYF	TGTGCCAGCAGCTTAGGACCGGGGAAGTACTTC
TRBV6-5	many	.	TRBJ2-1	CASTGLSYNEQFF	TGTGCCAGCACGGGTTTGAGCTACAATGAGCAGTTCTTC
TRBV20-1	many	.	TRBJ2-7	CSARDYRTDYPEQYF	TGCAGTGCTAGAGATTATAGGACGGACTACCCCGAGCAGTACTTC
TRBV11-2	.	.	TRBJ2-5	CASSRRWEETQYF	TGTGCCAGCAGTCGACGATGGGAAGAGACCCAGTACTTC
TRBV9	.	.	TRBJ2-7	CASSSRRYEQYF	TGTGCCAGCAGCTCGAGGAGGTACGAGCAGTACTTC
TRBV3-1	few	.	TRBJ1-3	CASSQEYGGNTIYF	TGTGCCAGCAGCCAAGAGTATGGGGGAAACACCATATATTTT
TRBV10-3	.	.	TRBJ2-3	CAIKPRDFSPTDTQYF	TGTGCCATCAAACCGCGGGACTTCAGCCCCACAGATACGCAGTATTTT
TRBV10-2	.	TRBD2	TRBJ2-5	CASSGGVGGSPSQTQYF	TGCGCCAGCAGTGGGGGGGTCGGCGGGAGTCCCTCCCAGACCCAGTACTTC
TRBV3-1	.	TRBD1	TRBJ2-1	CASSQGQGRNEQFF	TGTGCCAGCAGCCAAGGACAGGGAAGAAATGAGCAGTTCTTC
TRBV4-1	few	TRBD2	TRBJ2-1	CASSRLAGVPRRFF	TGCGCCAGCAGCCGACTAGCGGGAGTCCCCAGACGGTTCTTC
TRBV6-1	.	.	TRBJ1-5	CASSGGQRSSQPQHF	TGTGCCAGCAGTGGAGGCCAAAGGAGCAGTCAGCCCCAGCATTTT